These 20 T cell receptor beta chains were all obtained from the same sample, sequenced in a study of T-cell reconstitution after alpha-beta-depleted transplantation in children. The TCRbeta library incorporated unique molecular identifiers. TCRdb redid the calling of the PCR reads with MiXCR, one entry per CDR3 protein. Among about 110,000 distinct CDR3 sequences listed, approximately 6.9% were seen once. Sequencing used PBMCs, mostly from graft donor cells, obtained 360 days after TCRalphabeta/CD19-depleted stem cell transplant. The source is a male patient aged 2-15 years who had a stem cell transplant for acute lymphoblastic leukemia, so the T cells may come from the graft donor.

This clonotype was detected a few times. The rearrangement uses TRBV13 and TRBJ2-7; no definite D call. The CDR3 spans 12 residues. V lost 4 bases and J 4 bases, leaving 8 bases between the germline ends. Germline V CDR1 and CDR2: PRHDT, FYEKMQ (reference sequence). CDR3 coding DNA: TGTGCCAGCAGCTCTACACGGTACGAGCAGTACTTC. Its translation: CASSSTRYEQYF.

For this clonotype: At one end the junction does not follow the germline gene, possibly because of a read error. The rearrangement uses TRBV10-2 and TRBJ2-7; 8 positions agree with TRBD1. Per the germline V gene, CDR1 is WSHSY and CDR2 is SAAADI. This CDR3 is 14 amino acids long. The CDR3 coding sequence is TGCGCCAGCAGAACCGGGCCTTCAGGGGGCGAGAAGTACTTC. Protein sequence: CASRTGPSGGEKYF.

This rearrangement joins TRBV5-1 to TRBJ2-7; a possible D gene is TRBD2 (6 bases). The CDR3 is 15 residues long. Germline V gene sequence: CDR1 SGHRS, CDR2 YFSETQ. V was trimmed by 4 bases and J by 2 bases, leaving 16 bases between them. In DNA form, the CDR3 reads TGCGCCAGCAGCCCGGAGGGGTCTCCTCCCTACGAGCAGTACTTC. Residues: CASSPEGSPPYEQYF.

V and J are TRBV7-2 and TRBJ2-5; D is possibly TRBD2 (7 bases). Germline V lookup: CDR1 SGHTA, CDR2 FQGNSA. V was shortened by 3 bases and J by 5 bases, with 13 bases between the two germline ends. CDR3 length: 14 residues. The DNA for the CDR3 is TGTGCCAGCAGCTTGAACAGGGAGGGCGAGACCCAGTACTTC. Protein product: CASSLNREGETQYF.

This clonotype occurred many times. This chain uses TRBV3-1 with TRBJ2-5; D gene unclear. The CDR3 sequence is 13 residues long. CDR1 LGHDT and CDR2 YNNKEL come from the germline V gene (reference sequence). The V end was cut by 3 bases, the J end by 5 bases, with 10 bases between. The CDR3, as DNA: TGTGCCAGCAGCCATGTCCTGGGGGAGACCCAGTACTTC. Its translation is CASSHVLGETQYF.

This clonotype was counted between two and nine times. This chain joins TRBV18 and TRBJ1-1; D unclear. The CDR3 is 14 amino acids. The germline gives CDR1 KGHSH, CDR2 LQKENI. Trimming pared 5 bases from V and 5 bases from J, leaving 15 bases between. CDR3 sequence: CASSSTQGGTEAFF. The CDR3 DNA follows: TGTGCCAGCTCATCGACCCAAGGCGGAACTGAAGCTTTCTTT.

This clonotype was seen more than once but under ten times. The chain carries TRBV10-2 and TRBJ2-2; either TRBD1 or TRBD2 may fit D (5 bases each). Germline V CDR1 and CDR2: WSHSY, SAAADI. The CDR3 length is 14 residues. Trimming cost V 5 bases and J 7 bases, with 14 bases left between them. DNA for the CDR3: TGCGCCAGCAGTCCGGGACGGGCCCTCGGGGAGCTGTTTTTT. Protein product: CASSPGRALGELFF.

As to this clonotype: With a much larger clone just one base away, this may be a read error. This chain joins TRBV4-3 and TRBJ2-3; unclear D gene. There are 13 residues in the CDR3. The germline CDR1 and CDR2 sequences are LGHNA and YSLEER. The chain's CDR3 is CASSQGYTDTRYF. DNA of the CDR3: TGCGCCAGCAGCCAAGGCTACACAGATACGCGGTATTTT.

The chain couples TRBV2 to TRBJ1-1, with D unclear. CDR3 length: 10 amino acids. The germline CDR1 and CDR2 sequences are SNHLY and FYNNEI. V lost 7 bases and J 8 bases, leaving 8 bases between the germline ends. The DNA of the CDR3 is TGTGCCAGCAAGGTTTCGGAAGCTTTCTTT. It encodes CASKVSEAFF. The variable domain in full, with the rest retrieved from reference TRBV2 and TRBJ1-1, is EPEVTQTPSHQVTQMGQEVILRCVPISNHLYFYWYRQILGQKVEFLVSFYNNEISEKSEIFDDQFSVERPDGSNFTLKIRSTKLEDSAMYFCASKVSEAFFGQGTRLTVV.

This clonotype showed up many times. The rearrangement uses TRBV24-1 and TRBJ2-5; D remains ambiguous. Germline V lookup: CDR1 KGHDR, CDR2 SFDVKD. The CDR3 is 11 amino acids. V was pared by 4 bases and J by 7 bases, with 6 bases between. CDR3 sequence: CATSDPGTQYF. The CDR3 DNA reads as TGTGCCACCAGTGACCCAGGGACCCAGTACTTC.

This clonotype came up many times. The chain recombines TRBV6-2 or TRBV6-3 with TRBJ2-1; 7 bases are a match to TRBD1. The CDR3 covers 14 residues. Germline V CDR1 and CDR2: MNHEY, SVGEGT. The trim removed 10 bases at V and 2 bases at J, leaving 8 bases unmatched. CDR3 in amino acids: CATGFQGAYNEQFF. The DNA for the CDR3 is TGTGCCACCGGTTTTCAGGGGGCCTACAATGAGCAGTTCTTC.

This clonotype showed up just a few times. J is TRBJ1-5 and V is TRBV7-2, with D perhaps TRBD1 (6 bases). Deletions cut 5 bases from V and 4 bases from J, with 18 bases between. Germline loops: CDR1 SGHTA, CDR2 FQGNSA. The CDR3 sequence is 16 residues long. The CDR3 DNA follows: TGTGCCAGCAGCCCCCCTGGGGGGCTAGAGAATCAGCCCCAGCATTTT. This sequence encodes CASSPPGGLENQPQHF.

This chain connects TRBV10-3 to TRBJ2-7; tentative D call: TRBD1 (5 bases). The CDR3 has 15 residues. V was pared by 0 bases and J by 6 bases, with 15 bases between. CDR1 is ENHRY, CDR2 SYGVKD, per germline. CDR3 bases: TGTGCCATCAGTGAGTCTACAGGTCGTCCGGTCGAGCAGTACTTC. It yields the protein CAISESTGRPVEQYF.

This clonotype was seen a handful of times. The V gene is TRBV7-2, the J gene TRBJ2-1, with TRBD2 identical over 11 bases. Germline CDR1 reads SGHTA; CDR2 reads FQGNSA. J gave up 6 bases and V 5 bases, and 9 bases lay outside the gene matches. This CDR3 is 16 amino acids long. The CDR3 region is CASSAGLAGPGNEQFF. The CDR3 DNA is TGTGCCAGCAGCGCCGGACTAGCGGGTCCGGGCAATGAGCAGTTCTTC.

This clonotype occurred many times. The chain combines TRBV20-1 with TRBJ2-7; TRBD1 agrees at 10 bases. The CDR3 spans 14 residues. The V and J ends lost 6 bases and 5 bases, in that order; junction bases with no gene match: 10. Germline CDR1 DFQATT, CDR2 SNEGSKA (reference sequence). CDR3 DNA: TGCAGTGCACATAAGACCGGGACAGGGGACGAGCAGTACTTC. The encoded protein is CSAHKTGTGDEQYF.

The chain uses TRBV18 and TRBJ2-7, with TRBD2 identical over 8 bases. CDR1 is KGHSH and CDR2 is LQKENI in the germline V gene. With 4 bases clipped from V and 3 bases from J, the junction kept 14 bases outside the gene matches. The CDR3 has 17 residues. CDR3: CASSLQNGLATHYEQYF. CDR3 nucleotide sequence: TGTGCCAGCTCACTTCAGAATGGACTAGCCACCCACTACGAGCAGTACTTC.

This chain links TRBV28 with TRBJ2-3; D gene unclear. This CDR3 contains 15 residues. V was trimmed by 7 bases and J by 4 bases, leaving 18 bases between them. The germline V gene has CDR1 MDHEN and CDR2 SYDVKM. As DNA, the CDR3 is TGTGCCAGCAACTCGGAACTCCTGGGCGCAGATACGCAGTATTTT. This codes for CASNSELLGADTQYF.

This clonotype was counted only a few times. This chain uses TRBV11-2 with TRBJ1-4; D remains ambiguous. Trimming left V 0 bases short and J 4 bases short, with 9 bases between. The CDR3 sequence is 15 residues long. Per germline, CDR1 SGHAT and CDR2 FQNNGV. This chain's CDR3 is CASSLDLRSNEKLFF. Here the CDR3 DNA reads TGTGCCAGCAGCTTAGATCTCAGGAGTAATGAAAAACTGTTTTTT.

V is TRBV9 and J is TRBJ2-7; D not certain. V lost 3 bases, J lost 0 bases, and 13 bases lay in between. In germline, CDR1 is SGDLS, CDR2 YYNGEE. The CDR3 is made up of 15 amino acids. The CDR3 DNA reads TGTGCCAGCAGCGCCGGGTCCAGAGGCTCCTACGAGCAGTACTTC. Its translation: CASSAGSRGSYEQYF.

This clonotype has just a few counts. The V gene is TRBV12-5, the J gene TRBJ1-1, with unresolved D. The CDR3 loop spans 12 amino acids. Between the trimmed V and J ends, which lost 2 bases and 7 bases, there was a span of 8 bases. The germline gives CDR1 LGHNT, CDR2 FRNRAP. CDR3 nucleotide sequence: TGTGCTAGTGGTTTGATTCCGGGTGAAGCTTTCTTT. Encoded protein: CASGLIPGEAFF. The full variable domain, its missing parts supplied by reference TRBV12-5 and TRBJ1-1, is DARVTQTPRHKVTEMGQEVTMRCQPILGHNTVFWYRQTMMQGLELLAYFRNRAPLDDSGMPKDRFSAEMPDATLATLKIQPSEPRDSAVYFCASGLIPGEAFFGQGTRLTVV.